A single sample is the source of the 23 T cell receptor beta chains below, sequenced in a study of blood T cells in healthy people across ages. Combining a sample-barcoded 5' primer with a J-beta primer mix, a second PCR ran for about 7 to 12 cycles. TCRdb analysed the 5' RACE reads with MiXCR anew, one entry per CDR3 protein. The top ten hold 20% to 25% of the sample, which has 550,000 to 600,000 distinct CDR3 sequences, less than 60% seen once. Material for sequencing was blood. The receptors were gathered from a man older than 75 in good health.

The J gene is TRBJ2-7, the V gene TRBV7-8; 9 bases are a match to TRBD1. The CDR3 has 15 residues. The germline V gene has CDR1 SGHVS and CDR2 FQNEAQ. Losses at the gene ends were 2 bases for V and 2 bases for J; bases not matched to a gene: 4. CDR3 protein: CASSLPDRGAYEQYF. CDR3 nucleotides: TGTGCCAGCAGCTTACCGGACAGGGGAGCCTACGAGCAGTACTTC.

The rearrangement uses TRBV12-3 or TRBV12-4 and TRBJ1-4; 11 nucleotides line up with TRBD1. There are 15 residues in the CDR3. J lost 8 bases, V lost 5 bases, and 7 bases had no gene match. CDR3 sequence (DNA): TGTGCCAGCAGTCTGGACAGGGGGCTGGGAGAAAAACTGTTTTTT. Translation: CASSLDRGLGEKLFF.

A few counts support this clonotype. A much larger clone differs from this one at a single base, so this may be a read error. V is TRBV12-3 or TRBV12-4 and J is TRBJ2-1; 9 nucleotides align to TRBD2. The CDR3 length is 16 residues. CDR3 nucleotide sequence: TGTGCCAGCAGTTCCCGGGCGGGGGGGTCCTCCAATGAGCAGTTCTTC. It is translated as CASSSRAGGSSNEQFF.

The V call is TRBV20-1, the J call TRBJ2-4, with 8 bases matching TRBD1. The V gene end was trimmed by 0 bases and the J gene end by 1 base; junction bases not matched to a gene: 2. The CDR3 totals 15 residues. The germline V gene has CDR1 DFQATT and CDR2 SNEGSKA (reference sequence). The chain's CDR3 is CSAREQGAAKNIQYF. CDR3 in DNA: TGCAGTGCTAGAGAGCAGGGGGCGGCCAAAAACATTCAGTACTTC.

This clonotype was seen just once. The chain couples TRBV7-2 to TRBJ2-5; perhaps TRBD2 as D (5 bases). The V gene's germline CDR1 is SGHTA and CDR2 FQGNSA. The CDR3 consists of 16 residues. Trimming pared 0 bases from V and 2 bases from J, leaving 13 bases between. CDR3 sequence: CASSLASPRGQETQYF. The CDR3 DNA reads TGTGCCAGCAGCTTAGCGAGCCCCCGGGGTCAAGAGACCCAGTACTTC.

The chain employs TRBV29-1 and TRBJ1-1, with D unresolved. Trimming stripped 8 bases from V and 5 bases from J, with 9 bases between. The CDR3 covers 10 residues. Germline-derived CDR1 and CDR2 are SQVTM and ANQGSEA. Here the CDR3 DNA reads TGCAGCACCACGGTTACTGAAGCTTTCTTT. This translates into CSTTVTEAFF.

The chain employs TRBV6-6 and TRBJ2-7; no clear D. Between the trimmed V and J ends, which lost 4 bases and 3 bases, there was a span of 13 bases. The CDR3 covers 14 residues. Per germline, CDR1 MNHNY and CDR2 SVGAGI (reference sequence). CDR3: CASSSVQEIYEQYF. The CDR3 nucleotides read TGTGCCAGCAGTTCTGTTCAGGAGATCTACGAGCAGTACTTC.

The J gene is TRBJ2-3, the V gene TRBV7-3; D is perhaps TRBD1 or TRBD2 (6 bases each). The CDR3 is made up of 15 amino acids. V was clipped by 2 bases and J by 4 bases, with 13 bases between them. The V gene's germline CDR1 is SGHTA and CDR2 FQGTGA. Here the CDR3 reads CASSLGGRGADTQYF. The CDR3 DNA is TGTGCCAGCAGCTTAGGGGGGCGCGGTGCAGATACGCAGTATTTT.

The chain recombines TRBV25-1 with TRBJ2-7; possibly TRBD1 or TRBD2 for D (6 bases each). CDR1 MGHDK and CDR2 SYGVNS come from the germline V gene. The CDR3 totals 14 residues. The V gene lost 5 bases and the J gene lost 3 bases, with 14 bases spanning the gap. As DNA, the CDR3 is TGTGCCAGCAGTTCCCGGGGGCAAATCTACGAGCAGTACTTC. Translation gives CASSSRGQIYEQYF.

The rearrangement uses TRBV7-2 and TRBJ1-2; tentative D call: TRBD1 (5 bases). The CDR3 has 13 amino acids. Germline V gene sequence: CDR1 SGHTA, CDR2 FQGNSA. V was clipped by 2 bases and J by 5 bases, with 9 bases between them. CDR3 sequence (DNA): TGTGCCAGCAGCTTAACGACAGCTTATGGCTACACCTTC. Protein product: CASSLTTAYGYTF.

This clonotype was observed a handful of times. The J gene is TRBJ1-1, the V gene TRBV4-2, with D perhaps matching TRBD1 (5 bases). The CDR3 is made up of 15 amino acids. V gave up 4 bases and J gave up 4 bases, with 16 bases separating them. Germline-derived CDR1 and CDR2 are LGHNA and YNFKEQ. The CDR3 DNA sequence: TGTGCCAGCAGCCGTGTCCGGGACCCTGCCACTGAAGCTTTCTTT. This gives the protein CASSRVRDPATEAFF.

CDR3 nucleotides: TGCAGTGCTAGAAGGGGGTTAGACGAGCAGTACTTC. This gives the protein CSARRGLDEQYF. The chain has TRBV20-1 and TRBJ2-7; a weak D match, TRBD1 (6 bases). Germline V lookup: CDR1 DFQATT, CDR2 SNEGSKA (reference sequence). V lost 2 bases, J lost 5 bases, and 10 bases lay in between. The CDR3 is made up of 12 amino acids.

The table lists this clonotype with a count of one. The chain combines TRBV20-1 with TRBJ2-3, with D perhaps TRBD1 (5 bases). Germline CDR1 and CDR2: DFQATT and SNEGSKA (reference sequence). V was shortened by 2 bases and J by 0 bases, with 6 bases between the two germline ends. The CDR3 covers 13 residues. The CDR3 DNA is TGCAGTGCTAGAAGACAGAGCACAGATACGCAGTATTTT. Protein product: CSARRQSTDTQYF.

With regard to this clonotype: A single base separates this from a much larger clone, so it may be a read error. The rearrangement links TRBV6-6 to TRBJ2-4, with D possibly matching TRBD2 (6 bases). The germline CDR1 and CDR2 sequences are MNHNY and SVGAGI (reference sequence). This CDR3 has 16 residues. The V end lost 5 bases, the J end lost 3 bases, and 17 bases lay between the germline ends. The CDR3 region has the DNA TGTGCCAGCAGTGGTTACGTATCCGGGGGCAAAAACATTCAGTACTTC. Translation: CASSGYVSGGKNIQYF.

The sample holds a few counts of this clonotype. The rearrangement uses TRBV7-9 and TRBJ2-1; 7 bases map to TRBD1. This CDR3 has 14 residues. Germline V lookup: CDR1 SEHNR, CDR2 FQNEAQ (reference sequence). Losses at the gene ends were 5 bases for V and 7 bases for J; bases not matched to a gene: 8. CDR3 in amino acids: CASSEQGSTNEQFF. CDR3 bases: TGTGCCAGCAGCGAACAGGGGTCGACGAATGAGCAGTTCTTC.

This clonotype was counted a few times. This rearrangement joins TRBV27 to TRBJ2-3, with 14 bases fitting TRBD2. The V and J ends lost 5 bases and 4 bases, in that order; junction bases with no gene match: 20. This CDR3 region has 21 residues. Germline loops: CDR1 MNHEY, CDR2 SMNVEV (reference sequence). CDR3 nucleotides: TGTGCCAGCAGTATGGGACCCGGGACTAGCGGGAGAGTAGGGGGATCAGATACGCAGTATTTT. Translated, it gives CASSMGPGTSGRVGGSDTQYF.

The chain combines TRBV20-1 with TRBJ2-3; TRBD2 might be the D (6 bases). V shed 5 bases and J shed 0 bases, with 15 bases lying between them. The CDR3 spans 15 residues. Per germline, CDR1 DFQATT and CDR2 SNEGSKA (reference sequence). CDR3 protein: CSAGRTTSSTDTQYF. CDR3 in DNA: TGCAGTGCTGGTCGGACTACCTCTAGCACAGATACGCAGTATTTT.

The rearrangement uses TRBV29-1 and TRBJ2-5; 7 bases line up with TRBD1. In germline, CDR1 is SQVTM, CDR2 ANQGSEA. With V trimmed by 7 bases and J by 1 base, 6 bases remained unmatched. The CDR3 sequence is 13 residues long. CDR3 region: CSAPGDSQETQYF. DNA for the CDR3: TGCAGCGCCCCAGGGGACAGCCAAGAGACCCAGTACTTC.

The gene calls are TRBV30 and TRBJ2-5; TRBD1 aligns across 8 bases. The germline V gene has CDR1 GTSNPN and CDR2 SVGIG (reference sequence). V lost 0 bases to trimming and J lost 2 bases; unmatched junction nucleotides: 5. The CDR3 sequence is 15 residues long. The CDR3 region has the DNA TGTGCCTGGAGTGTAGGGACAGGTCGTCAAGAGACCCAGTACTTC. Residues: CAWSVGTGRQETQYF.

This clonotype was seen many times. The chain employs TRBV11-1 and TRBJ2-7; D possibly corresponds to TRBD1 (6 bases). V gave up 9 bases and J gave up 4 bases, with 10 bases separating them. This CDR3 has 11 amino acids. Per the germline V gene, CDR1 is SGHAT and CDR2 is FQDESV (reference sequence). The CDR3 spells CARSDSYEQYF. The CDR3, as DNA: TGTGCCAGATCGGACAGTTACGAGCAGTACTTC. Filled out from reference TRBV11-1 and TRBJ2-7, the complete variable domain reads EAEVAQSPRYKITEKSQAVAFWCDPISGHATLYWYRQILGQGPELLVQFQDESVVDDSQLPKDRFSAERLKGVDSTLKIQPAELGDSAMYLCARSDSYEQYFGPGTRLTVT.

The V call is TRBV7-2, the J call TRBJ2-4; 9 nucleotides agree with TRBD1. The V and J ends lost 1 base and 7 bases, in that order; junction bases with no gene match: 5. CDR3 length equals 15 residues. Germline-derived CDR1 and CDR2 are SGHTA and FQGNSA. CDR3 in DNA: TGTGCCAGCAGCTTAGTTCGGGACAGGGCGAACATTCAGTACTTC. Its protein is CASSLVRDRANIQYF.

The CDR3 nucleotides read TGTGCCAGCAGTGAACCCGGGACAAACTATGGCTACACCTTC. It specifies CASSEPGTNYGYTF. V gene TRBV6-1 combines with J gene TRBJ1-2, with D perhaps TRBD1 (6 bases). Looked up from germline, CDR1 is MNHNS and CDR2 is SASEGT. With 2 bases removed from V and 2 bases from J, the gap between germline ends came to 9 bases. This CDR3 has 14 residues.

The chain's CDR3 is CSARDARAGETQYF. The CDR3 DNA reads TGCAGTGCTAGAGACGCCAGGGCCGGGGAGACCCAGTACTTC. The chain uses TRBV20-1 and TRBJ2-4; a weak D match, TRBD1 (5 bases). The DNA end is more similar to TRBJ2-5, so the J call may be wrong. Germline lookup yields CDR1 DFQATT and CDR2 SNEGSKA (reference sequence). The CDR3 runs to 14 residues.